This T cell receptor beta chain came from a study of regulatory T cells in long-lasting Graves disease. To note about this clonotype: What it binds is unknown. Its ends do not fully match the called genes, so a read error is possible.

Germline V lookup: CDR1 KGHSH, CDR2 LQKENI. The CDR3 contains 14 residues. Noted time point: persistent/refractory GD, antithyroid drugs over 5 years with positive TRAb. The TCR library used RNA extracted from PBMCs. Around 8.2 milliliters of peripheral blood went into EDTA tubes. For TCR beta, libraries came from iRepertoire HTBI primers and Arm-PCR of CDR3 regions. TCRdb passed the multiplex PCR reads through MiXCR, listing each CDR3 protein once. This sample has hundreds of thousands of distinct CDR3 sequences, with less than 25% found just once. Points from the study as a whole: Persistent Graves' disease cases displayed lower TCR diversity than newly diagnosed ones. New patients shared fewer public clonotypes (about 1,000) than persistent patients did (fewer than 3,000).

The sample here was peripheral blood mononuclear cells (PBMCs), taken when the disease was refractory, from a patient treated with antithyroid drugs. This TCR derives from a female donor with Graves disease. This sequence joins TRBV18 and TRBJ1-1; TRBD1 is a possible D gene (6 bases). The CDR3: CASSHGGGDTEALF. The CDR3 DNA is TGTGCCAGCTCACACGGGGGCGGAGACACTGAAGCTCTCTTT.